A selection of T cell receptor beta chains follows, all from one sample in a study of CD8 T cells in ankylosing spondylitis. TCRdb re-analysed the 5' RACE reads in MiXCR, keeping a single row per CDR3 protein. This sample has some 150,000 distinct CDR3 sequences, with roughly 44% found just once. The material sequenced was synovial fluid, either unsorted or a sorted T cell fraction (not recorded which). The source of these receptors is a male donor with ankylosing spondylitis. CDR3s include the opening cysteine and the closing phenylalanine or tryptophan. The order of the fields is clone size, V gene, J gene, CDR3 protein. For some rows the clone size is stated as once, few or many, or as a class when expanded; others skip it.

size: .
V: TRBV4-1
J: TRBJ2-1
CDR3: CASSQDGSSSYNEQFF

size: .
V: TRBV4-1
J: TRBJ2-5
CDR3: CASSQDPSQRNQETQYF

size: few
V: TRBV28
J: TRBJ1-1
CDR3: CASSSLTFPWDTEAFF

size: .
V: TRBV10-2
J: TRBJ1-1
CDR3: CAGQPGQGNTEAFF

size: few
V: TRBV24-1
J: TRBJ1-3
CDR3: CATSDSPGQGGNTIYF

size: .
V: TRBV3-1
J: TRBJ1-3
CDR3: CASSPLSEAPGNTIYF

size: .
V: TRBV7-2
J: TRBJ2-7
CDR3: CASSLVNEQYF

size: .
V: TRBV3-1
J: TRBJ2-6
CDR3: CASSPARQGFPGANVLTF

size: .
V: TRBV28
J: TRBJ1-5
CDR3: CASSLLEFSNQPQHF

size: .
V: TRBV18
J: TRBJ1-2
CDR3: CASSPAWRVGYTF

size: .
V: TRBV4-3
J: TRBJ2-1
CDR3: CASSPPGEGLYNEQFF

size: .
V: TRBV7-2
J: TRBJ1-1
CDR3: CASSLSSGVRGPHTEAFF

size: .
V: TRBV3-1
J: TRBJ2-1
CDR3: CASSQSGYNEQFF

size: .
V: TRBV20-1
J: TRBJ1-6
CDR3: CSASLRGGNSPLHF

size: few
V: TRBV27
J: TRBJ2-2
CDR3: CASRPGDPNTGELFF

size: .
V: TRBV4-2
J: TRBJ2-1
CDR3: CASSQVVRGGREQFF

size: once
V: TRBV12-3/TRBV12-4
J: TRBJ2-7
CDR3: CASSLQTPGSYEQYF

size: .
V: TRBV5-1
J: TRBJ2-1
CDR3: CASSLSGAPYNEQFF

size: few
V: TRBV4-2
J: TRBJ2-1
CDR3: CASSQDWTGGRDEQFF

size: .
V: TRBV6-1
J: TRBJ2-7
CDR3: CASSQSGGPTYEQYF

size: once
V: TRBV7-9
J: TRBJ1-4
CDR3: CASSYNRDTATNEKLFF

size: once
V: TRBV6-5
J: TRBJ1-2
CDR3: CASSYSMRDRGLVHYGYTF

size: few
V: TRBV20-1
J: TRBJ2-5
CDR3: CSATQGETQYF

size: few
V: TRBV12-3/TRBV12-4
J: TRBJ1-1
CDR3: CASSFTTGERTEAFF

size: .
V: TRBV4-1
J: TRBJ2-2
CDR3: CASSQDRPRVWANTGELFF

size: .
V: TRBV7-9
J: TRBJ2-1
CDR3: CASSPQRIEQFF

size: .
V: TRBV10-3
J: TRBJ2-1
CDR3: CAIRTSGPSYNEQFF

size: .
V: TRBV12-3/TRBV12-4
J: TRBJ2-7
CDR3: CASSLRATDYEQYF

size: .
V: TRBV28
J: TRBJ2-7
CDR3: CASSLRVPEQYF

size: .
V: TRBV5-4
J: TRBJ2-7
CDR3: CASSPRTSPYEQYF

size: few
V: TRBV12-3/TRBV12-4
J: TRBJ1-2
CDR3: CASSPSRDRVTNYGYTF

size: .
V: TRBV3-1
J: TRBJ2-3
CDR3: CASSPPGRVTDTQYF

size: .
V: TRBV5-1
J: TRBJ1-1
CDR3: CASSLARWDTEAFF

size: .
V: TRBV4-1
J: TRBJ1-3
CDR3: CASNPRGISGNTIYF

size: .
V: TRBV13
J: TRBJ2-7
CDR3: CASSSISGSAYEQYF

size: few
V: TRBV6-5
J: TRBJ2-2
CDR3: CASSYAGDPNTGELFF

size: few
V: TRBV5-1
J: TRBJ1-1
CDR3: CATGPPGGAEAFF

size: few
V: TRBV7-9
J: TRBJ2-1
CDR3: CASSLSGTDNEQFF